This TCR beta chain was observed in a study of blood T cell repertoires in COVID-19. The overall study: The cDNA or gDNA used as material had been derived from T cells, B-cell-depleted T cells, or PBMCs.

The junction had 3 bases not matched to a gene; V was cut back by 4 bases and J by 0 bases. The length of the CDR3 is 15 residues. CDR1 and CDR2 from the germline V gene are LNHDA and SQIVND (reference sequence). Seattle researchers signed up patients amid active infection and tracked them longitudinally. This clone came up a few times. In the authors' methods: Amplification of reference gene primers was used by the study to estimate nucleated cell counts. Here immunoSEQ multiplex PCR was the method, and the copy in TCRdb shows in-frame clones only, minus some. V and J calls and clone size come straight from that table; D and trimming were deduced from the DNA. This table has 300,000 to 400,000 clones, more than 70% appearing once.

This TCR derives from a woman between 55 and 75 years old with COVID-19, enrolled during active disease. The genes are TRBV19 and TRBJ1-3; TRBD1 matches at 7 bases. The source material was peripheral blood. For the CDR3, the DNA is TGTGCCAGTAGTAGGGGACAGAACTCTGGAAACACCATATATTTT. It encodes CASSRGQNSGNTIYF.